This is a list of T cell receptor beta chains from one sample in a study of T cells in Graves' hyperthyroidism and ophthalmopathy. TCRdb reprocessed the multiplex PCR reads via MiXCR and lists one record per CDR3 protein. Of some 400,000 distinct CDR3 sequences in the sample, approximately 15% are singletons; the top ten hold roughly 20%. Sequenced sample: blood. The receptors come from a man aged 25-45 years with Graves' hyperthyroidism that later progressed to Graves' ophthalmopathy. The CDR3 runs from the conserved cysteine through the conserved F or W. A D gene is named only where the DNA matches it firmly. Some rows mark clone size as missing; the rest say once, few, many or name a class of expanded clone.

j_gene | d_gene | abundance | v_gene | CDR3nt | CDR3aa
TRBJ1-1 | TRBD1 | many | TRBV12-3/TRBV12-4 | TGTGCCAGCAGCCCTAGGGGGCTGGACACTGAAGCTTTCTTT | CASSPRGLDTEAFF
TRBJ1-2 | . | few | TRBV12-5 | TGTGCTAGTGGTTATCCAGGGACTAACTATGGCTACACCTTC | CASGYPGTNYGYTF
TRBJ1-3 | . | . | TRBV19 | TGTGCCAGTAGTGCCGGCTTGGGATATTCTGGAAACACCATATATTTT | CASSAGLGYSGNTIYF
TRBJ2-7 | . | . | TRBV5-6 | TGTGCCAGCAGCTCCGACGCCCCCTACGAGCAGTACTTC | CASSSDAPYEQYF
TRBJ1-4 | TRBD1 | many | TRBV3-1 | TGTGCCAGCAGCAGGATGGGGACAGAAAATGAAAAACTGTTTTTT | CASSRMGTENEKLFF
TRBJ1-5 | . | . | TRBV15 | TGTGTCACCAGCAGAGATAACAGAGCGCATCAGCCCCAGCATTTT | CVTSRDNRAHQPQHF
TRBJ2-5 | . | . | TRBV6-5 | TGTGCCAGCAGTTACGGCGGCAGGCCCTTTGTCCACTTGGACTTC | CASSYGGRPFVHLDF
TRBJ2-7 | TRBD1 | . | TRBV9 | TGTGCCAGCAGCACCTCGACAGGGGTATTGGGCGAGCAGTACTTC | CASSTSTGVLGEQYF
TRBJ1-1 | . | many | TRBV20-1 | TGCAGTGCTAGAGGCCTCAGGGGCACTGAAGCTTTCTTT | CSARGLRGTEAFF
TRBJ1-3 | . | few | TRBV27 | TGTGCCAGCAGTTTATGGGGAGGGGGTTTCTCTGGAAACACCATATATTTT | CASSLWGGGFSGNTIYF
TRBJ1-3 | . | . | TRBV28 | TGTGCCAGCAGTTTGCAGATCTCTGGAAACACCATATATTTT | CASSLQISGNTIYF
TRBJ1-2 | . | many | TRBV15 | TGTGCCACCAGACAGGGTAGTGGAGACTATGGCTACACCTTC | CATRQGSGDYGYTF
TRBJ2-3 | . | many | TRBV7-6 | TGTGCCAGCAGCTTAGCGCGTGATACGCAGTATTTT | CASSLARDTQYF
TRBJ1-1 | . | many | TRBV6-1 | TGTGCCAGCAGTTATTGGGCAGCAGACACTGAAGCTTTCTTT | CASSYWAADTEAFF
TRBJ1-4 | TRBD1 | many | TRBV3-1 | TGTGCCAGCAGCCAAGATCCGACAGGGAATGAAAAACTGTTTTTT | CASSQDPTGNEKLFF
TRBJ2-3 | . | . | TRBV10-1 | TGCGCCAGCAGTGAGGGGAACACAGATACGCAGTATTTT | CASSEGNTDTQYF
TRBJ2-2 | TRBD2 | many | TRBV6-5 | TGTGCCAGCAGTTACCTAGCGGGGGGGCCGACTGGGGAGCTGTTTTTT | CASSYLAGGPTGELFF
TRBJ2-3 | . | many | TRBV5-6 | TGTGCCAGCAGCATTAGCTGGGGGCGCCCAGATACGCAGTATTTT | CASSISWGRPDTQYF
TRBJ2-2 | . | . | TRBV5-1 | TGCGCCAGCAGCTTGAGGAACAGTGTCACCGGGGAGCTGTTTTTT | CASSLRNSVTGELFF
TRBJ2-5 | TRBD2 | few | TRBV12-3/TRBV12-4 | TGTGCCAGCAGTTCCAGCGGGGGGGTTGAGACCCAGTACTTC | CASSSSGGVETQYF
TRBJ2-5 | . | few | TRBV4-2 | TGTGCCAGCAGCGGGGGGGGGGCAGAGACCCAGTACTTC | CASSGGGAETQYF
TRBJ1-1 | TRBD1 | many | TRBV16 | TGTGCCAGCAGCCCACAGGGGCGACAGACTGAAGCTTTCTTT | CASSPQGRQTEAFF
TRBJ1-4 | . | few | TRBV20-1 | TGCAGTGCTAGAGATTGGGGACCCTCTAAGGAAAAACTGTTTTTT | CSARDWGPSKEKLFF
TRBJ2-2 | . | few | TRBV20-1 | TGCAGTGCTAGGGGGACTGGGACCGGGGAGCTGTTTTTT | CSARGTGTGELFF
TRBJ2-2 | . | few | TRBV27 | TGTGCCAGCAGTTCCAAATATCCGAACACCGGGGAGCTGTTTTTT | CASSSKYPNTGELFF
TRBJ1-1 | . | many | TRBV7-2 | TGTGCCAGCAGCCTAGACAGTTCCGGGTACTCTGAAGCTTTCTTT | CASSLDSSGYSEAFF
TRBJ1-4 | TRBD1 | many | TRBV27 | TGTGCCAGCAGTTTAATGGGACAGGTTGAAAAACTGTTTTTT | CASSLMGQVEKLFF
TRBJ2-2 | TRBD2 | . | TRBV14 | TGTGCCAGCAGCCGTGGACTAGCGGGGGTTAGGAACACCGGGGAGCTGTTTTTT | CASSRGLAGVRNTGELFF
TRBJ1-4 | TRBD1 | many | TRBV20-1 | TGCAGTGCTAGGTCGACAGGGGGCCTACGTGAAAAACTGTTTTTT | CSARSTGGLREKLFF
TRBJ2-7 | . | many | TRBV5-1 | TGCGCCAGCAGCTTGGCGGGGGGCCAGACCTACGAGCAGTACTTC | CASSLAGGQTYEQYF
TRBJ1-2 | TRBD1 | many | TRBV24-1 | TGTGCCACCAGTGATTTTGACAGGGTCGATGGCTACACCTTC | CATSDFDRVDGYTF
TRBJ2-7 | TRBD1 | many | TRBV5-1 | TGCGCCAGCAGACCGGGACAGGGCTACGAGCAGTACTTC | CASRPGQGYEQYF
TRBJ1-2 | . | . | TRBV20-1 | TGCAGTGCTACCTACAGGTTAACTGGCTGGGGCTACACCTTC | CSATYRLTGWGYTF
TRBJ2-4 | . | many | TRBV3-1 | TGTGCCAGCAGCCAATTCCGGGGGCCGAGTGGCATTCAGTACTTC | CASSQFRGPSGIQYF
TRBJ2-5 | TRBD2 | . | TRBV7-3 | TGTGCCAGCAGCTCTTCCCCGGGACTAGCCACGGAGACCCAGTACTTC | CASSSSPGLATETQYF
TRBJ1-2 | TRBD1 | . | TRBV6-1 | TGCGCCAGCAGCGCGAATTTAAAAAGGGACAGGGGCGGCTACACCTTC | CASSANLKRDRGGYTF
TRBJ1-4 | . | . | TRBV11-2 | TGTGCCAGCAGCTTACGGAGGGGGGGAGCTAATGAAAAACTGTTTTTT | CASSLRRGGANEKLFF
TRBJ1-1 | . | many | TRBV5-1 | TGCGCCAGCAGCTTCCTCGGCAGAACAAATGAAGCTTTCTTT | CASSFLGRTNEAFF
TRBJ2-3 | . | many | TRBV2 | TGTGCCCTGGAGCGAGCGACAGATACGCAGTATTTT | CALERATDTQYF
TRBJ1-2 | . | . | TRBV5-4 | TGTGCCAGCAGCACCCGAAAAGACGGGGACTATGGCTACACCTTC | CASSTRKDGDYGYTF
TRBJ1-2 | . | . | TRBV29-1 | TGCAGCGTTGAAATACCGGGACGGAACTATGGCTACACCTTC | CSVEIPGRNYGYTF
TRBJ2-2 | TRBD1 | . | TRBV11-3 | TGTGCCAGCACCCTCGGACAGGGGTACACCGGGGAGCTGTTTTTT | CASTLGQGYTGELFF
TRBJ2-5 | . | . | TRBV5-4 | TGTGCCAGCAGCCGTTCGACAGGCCCCCAAGAGACCCAGTACTTC | CASSRSTGPQETQYF
TRBJ2-1 | . | few | TRBV4-1 | TGCGCCAGCAGCCCGACTATTTACAATGAGCAGTTCTTC | CASSPTIYNEQFF
TRBJ1-3 | . | few | TRBV11-3 | TGTGCCAGCAGCTTCTCTTTCCACCGGGGGGGAAACACCATATATTTT | CASSFSFHRGGNTIYF
TRBJ1-6 | . | . | TRBV5-1 | TGCGCCAGCAGCTTCGAAAGGGTGGGCAATTCACCCCTCCACTTT | CASSFERVGNSPLHF
TRBJ1-2 | . | many | TRBV7-3 | TGTGCCAGCAGACTAGACAGGAACTATGGCTACACCTTC | CASRLDRNYGYTF
TRBJ2-1 | TRBD2 | many | TRBV20-1 | TGCAGTGCAACAGGACTAGCGGGGGGGCGAGAGCAGTTCTTC | CSATGLAGGREQFF
TRBJ2-2 | TRBD2 | . | TRBV27 | TGTGCCAGCAGTATCCCCCCCAGAGGGGAGGGAGTTACCGGGGAGCTGTTTTTT | CASSIPPRGEGVTGELFF
TRBJ2-1 | TRBD2 | many | TRBV11-2 | TGTGCCAGCAGCCCGACGACTAGCGGGGGGCATAATGAGCAGTTCTTC | CASSPTTSGGHNEQFF
TRBJ2-1 | . | . | TRBV20-1 | TGCAGTGCTAGAGCACAGGTGATCTCCTACAATGAGCAGTTCTTC | CSARAQVISYNEQFF